Reported below is one T cell receptor (beta chain). What it binds is not known. The data were obtained in a study of blood T cells in healthy people across ages. Primers used in a second PCR of about 7 to 12 cycles were a sample-barcoded 5' primer and a J-beta primer mix. TCRdb reprocessed the 5' RACE reads via MiXCR and lists one record per CDR3 protein. The repertoire holds 1.5 million to 2 million distinct CDR3 sequences, about two fifths seen once, with 20% to 25% in the top ten. Germline V gene data show CDR1 as SNHLY and CDR2 as FYNNEI. After removal of 4 bases from V and 12 bases from J, the junction contained 13 bases not matched to a gene. The CDR3 has 16 residues. Study-wide points: Both naive CD4+ cell counts and diversity were greater in long-lived donors than in aged donors.

The receptor comes from a human donor in good health. The sequenced sample consisted of blood. V and J are TRBV2 and TRBJ2-1, with TRBD2 identical over 12 bases. CDR3 amino acids: CASSVLAGGTVQGQFF. CDR3 in DNA: TGTGCCAGCAGTGTACTAGCGGGGGGCACGGTGCAGGGGCAGTTCTTC.